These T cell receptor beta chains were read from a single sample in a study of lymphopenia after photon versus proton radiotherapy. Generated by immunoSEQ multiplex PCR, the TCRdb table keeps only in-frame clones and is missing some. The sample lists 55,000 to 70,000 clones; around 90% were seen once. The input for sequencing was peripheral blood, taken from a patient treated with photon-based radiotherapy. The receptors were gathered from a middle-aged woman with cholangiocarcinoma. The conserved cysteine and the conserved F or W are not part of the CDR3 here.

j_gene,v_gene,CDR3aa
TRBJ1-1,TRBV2,ASSASTVNTEAF
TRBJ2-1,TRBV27,ASSPGDRHPGLAGGTQF
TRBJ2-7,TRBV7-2,ASSLPGLAGSRYEQY
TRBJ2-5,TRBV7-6,ASSLGDYGSETQY
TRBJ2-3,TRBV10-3,AISEEAGDTQY
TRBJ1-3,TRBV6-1,ASSGTAIQNTIY
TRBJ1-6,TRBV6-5,ASSLDRNRSPLH
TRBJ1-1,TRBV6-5,ASSFRQGAPDTEAF
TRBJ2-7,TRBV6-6,ASSFTYEQY
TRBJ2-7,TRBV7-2,ASSLGRTSGRNEQY
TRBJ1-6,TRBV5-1,ASSPQRDSPLH
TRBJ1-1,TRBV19,ARCGTSRKFTEAF
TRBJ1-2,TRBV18,ASRSGTDNYGYT
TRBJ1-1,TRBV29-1,SVELSAGSEAF
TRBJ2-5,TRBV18,ASSREGAGELETQY
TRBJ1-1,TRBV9,ATSVGASVTEAL
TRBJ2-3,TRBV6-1,ASSEAYILRISTDTQY
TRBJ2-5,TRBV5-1,ASSLAGSPKETQY
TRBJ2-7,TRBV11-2,ASSLGNPNEQY
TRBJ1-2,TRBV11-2,ASSLDPGTLNYGYT
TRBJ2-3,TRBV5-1,ASSLQGSTQY
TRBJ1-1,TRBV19,ASSPDGARAF